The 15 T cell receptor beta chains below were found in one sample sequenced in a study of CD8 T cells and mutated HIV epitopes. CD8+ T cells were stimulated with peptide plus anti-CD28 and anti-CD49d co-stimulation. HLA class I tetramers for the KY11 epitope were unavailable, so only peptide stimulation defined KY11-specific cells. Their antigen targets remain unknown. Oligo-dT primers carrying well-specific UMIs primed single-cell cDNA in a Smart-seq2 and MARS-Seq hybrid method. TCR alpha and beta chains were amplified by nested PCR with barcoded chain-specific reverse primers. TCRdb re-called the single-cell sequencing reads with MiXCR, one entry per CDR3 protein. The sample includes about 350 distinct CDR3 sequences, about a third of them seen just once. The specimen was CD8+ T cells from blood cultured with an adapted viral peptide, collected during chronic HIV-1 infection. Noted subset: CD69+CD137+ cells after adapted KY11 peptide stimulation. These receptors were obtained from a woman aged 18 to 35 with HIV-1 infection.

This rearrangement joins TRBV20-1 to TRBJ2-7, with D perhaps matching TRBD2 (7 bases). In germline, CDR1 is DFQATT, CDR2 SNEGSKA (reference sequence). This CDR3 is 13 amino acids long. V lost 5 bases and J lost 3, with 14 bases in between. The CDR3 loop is CSALTGGLYEQYF. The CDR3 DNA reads TGCAGTGCTTTGACCGGGGGGCTCTACGAGCAGTACTTC.

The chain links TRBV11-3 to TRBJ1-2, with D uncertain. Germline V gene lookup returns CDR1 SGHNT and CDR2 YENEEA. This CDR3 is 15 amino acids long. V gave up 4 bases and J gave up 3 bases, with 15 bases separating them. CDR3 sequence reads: CASSSSDPGDYGYTF. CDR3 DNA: TGTGCCAGCAGCTCCAGCGACCCCGGTGACTATGGCTACACCTTC.

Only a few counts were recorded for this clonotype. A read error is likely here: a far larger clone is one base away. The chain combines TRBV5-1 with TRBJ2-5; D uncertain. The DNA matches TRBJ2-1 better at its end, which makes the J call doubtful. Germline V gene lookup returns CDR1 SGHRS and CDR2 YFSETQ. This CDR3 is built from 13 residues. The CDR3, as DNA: TGCGCCAGCGCCCAGGCAGACTACAATGAGCAGTTCTTC. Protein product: CASAQADYNEQFF.

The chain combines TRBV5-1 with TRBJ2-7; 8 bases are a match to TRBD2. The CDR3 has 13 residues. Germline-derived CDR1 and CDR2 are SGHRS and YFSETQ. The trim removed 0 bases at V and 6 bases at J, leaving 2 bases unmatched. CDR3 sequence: CASSLGGGTEQYF. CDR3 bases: TGCGCCAGCAGCTTGGGCGGGGGGACCGAGCAGTACTTC.

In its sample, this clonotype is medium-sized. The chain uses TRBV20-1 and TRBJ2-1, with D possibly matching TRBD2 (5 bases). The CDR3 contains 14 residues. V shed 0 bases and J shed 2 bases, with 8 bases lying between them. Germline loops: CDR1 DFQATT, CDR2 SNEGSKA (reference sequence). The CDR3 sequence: CSARDQRTYNEQFF. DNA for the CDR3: TGCAGTGCTAGAGACCAGCGGACCTACAATGAGCAGTTCTTC.

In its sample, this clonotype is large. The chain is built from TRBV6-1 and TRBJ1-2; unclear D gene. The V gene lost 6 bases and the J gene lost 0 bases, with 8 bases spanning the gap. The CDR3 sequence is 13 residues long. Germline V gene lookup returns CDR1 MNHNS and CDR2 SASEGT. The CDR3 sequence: CASRTGTNYGYTF. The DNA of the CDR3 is TGTGCCAGCAGGACGGGAACTAACTATGGCTACACCTTC.

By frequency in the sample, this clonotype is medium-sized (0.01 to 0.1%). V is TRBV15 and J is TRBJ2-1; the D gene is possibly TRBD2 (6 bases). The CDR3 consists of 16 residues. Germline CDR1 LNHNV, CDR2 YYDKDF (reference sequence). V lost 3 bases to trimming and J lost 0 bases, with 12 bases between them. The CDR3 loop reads CATSRNRGTSYNEQFF. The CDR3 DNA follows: TGTGCCACCAGCAGGAATCGGGGGACCTCCTACAATGAGCAGTTCTTC. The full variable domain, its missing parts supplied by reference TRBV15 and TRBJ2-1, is DAMVIQNPRYQVTQFGKPVTLSCSQTLNHNVMYWYQQKSSQAPKLLFHYYDKDFNNEADTPDNFQSRRPNTSFCFLDIRSPGLGDTAMYLCATSRNRGTSYNEQFFGPGTRLTVL.

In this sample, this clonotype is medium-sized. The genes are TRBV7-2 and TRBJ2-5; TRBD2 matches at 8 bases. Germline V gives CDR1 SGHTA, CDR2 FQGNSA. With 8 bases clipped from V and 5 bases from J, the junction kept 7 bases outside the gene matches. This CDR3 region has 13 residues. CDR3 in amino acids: CASFRGGGETQYF. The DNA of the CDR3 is TGTGCCAGCTTCCGGGGGGGCGGGGAGACCCAGTACTTC. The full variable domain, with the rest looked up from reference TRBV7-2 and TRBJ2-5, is GAGVSQSPSNKVTEKGKDVELRCDPISGHTALYWYRQSLGQGLEFLIYFQGNSAPDKSGLPSDRFSAERTGGSVSTLTIQRTQQEDSAVYLCASFRGGGETQYFGPGTRLLVL.

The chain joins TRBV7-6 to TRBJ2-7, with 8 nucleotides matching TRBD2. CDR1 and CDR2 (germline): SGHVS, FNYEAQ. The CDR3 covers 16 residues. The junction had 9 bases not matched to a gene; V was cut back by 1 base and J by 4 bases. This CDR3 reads CASSLDRASGPYEQYF. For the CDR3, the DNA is TGTGCCAGCAGCTTAGATCGGGCTAGCGGGCCTTACGAGCAGTACTTC.

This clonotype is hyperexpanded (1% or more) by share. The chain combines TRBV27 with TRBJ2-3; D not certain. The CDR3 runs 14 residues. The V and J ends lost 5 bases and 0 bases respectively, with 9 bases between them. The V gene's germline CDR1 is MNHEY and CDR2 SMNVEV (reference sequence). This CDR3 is CASSPLDSTDTQYF. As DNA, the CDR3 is TGTGCCAGCAGTCCCCTCGATAGCACAGATACGCAGTATTTT.

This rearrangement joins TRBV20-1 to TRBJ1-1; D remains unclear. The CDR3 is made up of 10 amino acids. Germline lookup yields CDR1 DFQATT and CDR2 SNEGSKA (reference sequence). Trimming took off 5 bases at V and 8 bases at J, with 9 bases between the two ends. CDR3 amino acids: CSAGGNEAFF. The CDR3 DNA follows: TGCAGTGCTGGAGGGAACGAAGCTTTCTTT.

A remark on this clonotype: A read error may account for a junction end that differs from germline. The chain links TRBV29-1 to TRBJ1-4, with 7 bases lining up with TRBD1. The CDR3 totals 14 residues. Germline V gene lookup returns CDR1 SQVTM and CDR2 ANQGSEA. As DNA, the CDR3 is TGCAGCGTCCGCGAGACAGGGCGGGATGAAAAACTGCTTTTT. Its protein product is CSVRETGRDEKLLF.

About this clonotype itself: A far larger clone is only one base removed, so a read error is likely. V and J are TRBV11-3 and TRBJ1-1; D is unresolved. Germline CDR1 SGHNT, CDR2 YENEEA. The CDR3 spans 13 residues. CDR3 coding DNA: TGCAGCGCCGGGCTACTGGGGAACACTGAAGCTTTCTTT. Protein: CSAGLLGNTEAFF.

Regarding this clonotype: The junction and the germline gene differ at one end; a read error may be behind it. CDR3 sequence (DNA): TGTGCCAGCAGCTCACATGGGAACACTGAACCTTTCTTT. Its protein product is CASSSHGNTEPFF. The chain joins TRBV11-2 to TRBJ1-1; D gene ambiguous. Germline CDR1 is SGHAT and CDR2 is FQNNGV. CDR3 length equals 13 residues.

CDR3 bases: TGTGCCAGCAGTACTAGACTACCTTACAACGAGCAGTACTTC. Encoded protein: CASSTRLPYNEQYF. The rearrangement joins TRBV2 to TRBJ2-7, with D maybe TRBD2 (5 bases). V lost 5 bases and J 5 bases, leaving 16 bases between the germline ends. The V gene's germline CDR1 is SNHLY and CDR2 FYNNEI. The CDR3 is 14 residues long.